This TCR beta chain was found in a study of T cells in Graves' hyperthyroidism and ophthalmopathy. The source material, RNA transcripts, was used to amplify TCR beta CDR3 regions. Initially, a first-round RT-PCR of the TCR CDR3 employed the HTBI primer set. Each CDR3 protein is one row after TCRdb ran MiXCR on the multiplex PCR reads. Of about 350,000 distinct CDR3 sequences detected, 14% appear once; the ten largest clones hold 20% to 25%. The CDR3 totals 14 residues. Trimming at V came to 7 bases and at J to 7 bases, leaving 4 bases not matched to a gene. Germline V gives CDR1 MDHEN, CDR2 SYDVKM. Comment on this clonotype: Its antigen is unknown.

The study, taken as a whole, reports: Most thyroid-expanded clonotypes above 0.001 were also found in blood.

Specimen: blood. The chain couples TRBV28 to TRBJ2-1; 13 nucleotides align to TRBD2. This clonotype originated in a woman aged 25 to 39 with Graves' hyperthyroidism. The DNA for the CDR3 is TGTGCCAGCACCCGGACTAGCGGGAGAAATGAGCAGTTCTTC. This encodes CASTRTSGRNEQFF.